This TCR beta chain stems from a study of shared clonotypes between healthy human individuals. This table comes from immunoSEQ multiplex PCR, and its TCRdb copy is limited to in-frame clones, with some not included. The table lists about 960,000 clones, less than 85% of them singletons. CDR1 and CDR2 from the germline V gene are SEHNR and FQNEAQ (reference sequence). The CDR3 runs 15 residues. Trimming removed 5 bases from V and 2 bases from J; junction bases left unmatched: 6. This sequence was found in a man between 18 and 35 years old in good health. The rearrangement links TRBV7-9 to TRBJ1-5; 7 bases are shared with TRBD1. Sequences were obtained from memory CD4+ T cells sorted from blood. As to subset: CD45RA-negative fraction. The CDR3 region has the DNA TGTGCCAGCAGCGGGGGACAGACGGGCAATCAGCCCCAGCATTTT. This encodes CASSGGQTGNQPQHF.